The source of this T cell receptor beta chain is a study of T cells in tumors after PD-1 blockade. Looking at the study overall: Some patients also took daily vismodegib 150 mg during anti-PD-1 treatment.

This table comes from immunoSEQ multiplex PCR, and its TCRdb copy is limited to in-frame clones, with some not included. The sample gives approximately 34,000 clones, 55% to 80% of which show up once; under 50% is in the top ten. Between the trimmed V and J ends, which lost 1 base and 2 bases, there was a span of 9 bases. This CDR3 has 14 amino acids. Per germline, CDR1 SEHNR and CDR2 FQNEAQ (reference sequence). The genes are TRBV7-9 and TRBJ2-7; D remains ambiguous. The sequence was collected from a human donor with basal cell carcinoma. Sequencing used PBMCs, obtained after anti-PD-1 treatment. The CDR3 DNA reads as TGTGCCAGCAGCTTAGGCTCAGGAACCTACGAGCAGTACTTC. This codes for CASSLGSGTYEQYF.